Listed below are T cell receptor beta chains from one sample, sequenced in a study of blood T cells in healthy people across ages. TCRdb called the 5' RACE reads again in MiXCR, with one record for every CDR3 protein. The data show about 930,000 distinct CDR3 sequences, about 29% seen once. This sample also belongs to another study, concerning T cells of mothers and their children.

The sequencing input was blood. Receptors were obtained from a middle-aged woman in good health. Each CDR3 is given with its conserved first and last residue. Fields, in order: V gene, clone size, J gene, CDR3 length, D gene, CDR3 DNA, CDR3 protein. The D gene is left open where the match is weak. Size is omitted from some rows. Given values are once, few, many or a class for expanded clones.

V: TRBV29-1
size: many
J: TRBJ2-7
length: 14
D: TRBD1
DNA: TGCAGCGTTGGGTCGGACAGGGCTCTTTACGAGCAGTACTTC
CDR3: CSVGSDRALYEQYF

V: TRBV7-2
size: few
J: TRBJ2-7
length: 14
D: TRBD1
DNA: TGTGCCAGCAGCCATGACCAGGGGGCCTACGAGCAGTACTTC
CDR3: CASSHDQGAYEQYF

V: TRBV12-3/TRBV12-4
size: few
J: TRBJ2-1
length: 15
D: NA
DNA: TGTGCCAGCAGTTTAAGGCGATCAAGCTCCTACGAGCAGTTCTTC
CDR3: CASSLRRSSSYEQFF

V: TRBV4-1
size: few
J: TRBJ1-6
length: 16
D: TRBD1
DNA: TGCGCCAGCAGCCGGGACAGGTCGGGGACCTATTCACCCCTCCACTTT
CDR3: CASSRDRSGTYSPLHF

V: TRBV5-1
size: NA
J: TRBJ2-3
length: 17
D: NA
DNA: TGCGCCAACAGCTTGGCCATGGGGGGGCCTAGCACAGATACGCAGTATTTT
CDR3: CANSLAMGGPSTDTQYF

V: TRBV7-9
size: many
J: TRBJ2-3
length: 16
D: TRBD1
DNA: TGTGCCAGCAGCTTGGGACAGGGCACTTCTACAGATACGCAGTATTTT
CDR3: CASSLGQGTSTDTQYF

V: TRBV4-1
size: many
J: TRBJ2-6
length: 17
D: NA
DNA: TGCGCCAGCAGCCAAGACACAGGGCACTCTGGGGCCAACGTCCTGACTTTC
CDR3: CASSQDTGHSGANVLTF

V: TRBV13
size: many
J: TRBJ2-3
length: 14
D: NA
DNA: TGTGCCAGCAGCTTAACGGGGGAGCTGGATACGCAGTATTTT
CDR3: CASSLTGELDTQYF

V: TRBV5-1
size: few
J: TRBJ1-1
length: 17
D: TRBD1
DNA: TGCGCCAGCAGCTCAGAGGGCAGACAGGGCCCGAACACTGAAGCTTTCTTT
CDR3: CASSSEGRQGPNTEAFF

V: TRBV13
size: many
J: TRBJ2-7
length: 14
D: NA
DNA: TGTGCCAGCAGCTTAGAAGGGGTTTCCTACGAGCAGTACTTC
CDR3: CASSLEGVSYEQYF

V: TRBV12-3/TRBV12-4
size: few
J: TRBJ1-4
length: 15
D: TRBD1
DNA: TGTGCCAGCAGTTTAGATGGGACAGGGAGGGAAAAACTGTTTTTT
CDR3: CASSLDGTGREKLFF

V: TRBV12-3/TRBV12-4
size: few
J: TRBJ2-3
length: 14
D: NA
DNA: TGTGCCAGCAGCGCGTTCGGGGGCAGAGATACGCAGTATTTT
CDR3: CASSAFGGRDTQYF

V: TRBV28
size: few
J: TRBJ1-5
length: 14
D: NA
DNA: TGTGCCAGCAGTTCACCCCAGGGCTATCAGCCCCAGCATTTT
CDR3: CASSSPQGYQPQHF

V: TRBV6-2/TRBV6-3
size: many
J: TRBJ1-6
length: 12
D: TRBD1
DNA: TGTGCCAGCAGTTACGGACAGGGCACCCTCCACTTT
CDR3: CASSYGQGTLHF

V: TRBV24-1
size: NA
J: TRBJ2-1
length: 17
D: TRBD2
DNA: TGTGCCACCAGTGATTCGTCCAAGGCTAGCGGACGGAATGAGCAGTTCTTC
CDR3: CATSDSSKASGRNEQFF

V: TRBV29-1
size: NA
J: TRBJ2-3
length: 17
D: TRBD2
DNA: TGCAGCGTTGAAGGGAGAATACTAGCGGGAGGTACAGATACGCAGTATTTT
CDR3: CSVEGRILAGGTDTQYF

V: TRBV11-2
size: few
J: TRBJ2-1
length: 17
D: NA
DNA: TGTGCCAGCAGCTTAGAAGAGGGGGTAAGCTCCTACAATGAGCAGTTCTTC
CDR3: CASSLEEGVSSYNEQFF

V: TRBV6-6
size: NA
J: TRBJ2-5
length: 13
D: TRBD2
DNA: TGTGCCAGCAGTATAGCGGGAGTGGAGACCCAGTACTTC
CDR3: CASSIAGVETQYF

V: TRBV7-9
size: once
J: TRBJ1-4
length: 13
D: NA
DNA: TGTGCCAGCAGCTCGGGGCTCCGGGAAAAACTGTTTTTT
CDR3: CASSSGLREKLFF

V: TRBV6-1
size: many
J: TRBJ2-7
length: 14
D: TRBD1
DNA: TGTGCCAGCAGCGACGACAGGGGATCCTACGAGCAGTACTTC
CDR3: CASSDDRGSYEQYF

V: TRBV4-2
size: few
J: TRBJ2-7
length: 17
D: NA
DNA: TGTGCCAGCAGCCGCGACCCAGCCGGGGGTCCGGCGTACGAGCAGTACTTC
CDR3: CASSRDPAGGPAYEQYF

V: TRBV2
size: NA
J: TRBJ1-2
length: 14
D: NA
DNA: TGTGCCAGCACCGCGGAGGAGAGCATCTATGGCTACACCTTC
CDR3: CASTAEESIYGYTF

V: TRBV7-2
size: NA
J: TRBJ2-5
length: 14
D: TRBD1
DNA: TGTGCCAGCAGCTCCGACAGGGAACAGGAGACCCAGTACTTC
CDR3: CASSSDREQETQYF

V: TRBV7-2
size: many
J: TRBJ2-6
length: 14
D: NA
DNA: TGTGCCAGCAACCCGAGCTCTGGGGCCAACGTCCTGACTTTC
CDR3: CASNPSSGANVLTF

V: TRBV28
size: once
J: TRBJ2-5
length: 11
D: NA
DNA: TGTGCCAGCAGGGGGACCCGCGGGCAGTACTTC
CDR3: CASRGTRGQYF

V: TRBV7-8
size: NA
J: TRBJ2-5
length: 16
D: TRBD2
DNA: TGTGCCAGCAGTAGACTAGCGGGGGCGTACCAAGAGACCCAGTACTTC
CDR3: CASSRLAGAYQETQYF

V: TRBV12-3/TRBV12-4
size: few
J: TRBJ1-1
length: 18
D: TRBD1
DNA: TGTGCCAGCAGCCCCGACAGGGGGGAAACAATGTTATATTCTGAAGCTTTCTTT
CDR3: CASSPDRGETMLYSEAFF

V: TRBV7-9
size: few
J: TRBJ1-2
length: 14
D: NA
DNA: TGTGCCAGCAGCCGAGGGGACCCTAACTATGGCTACACCTTC
CDR3: CASSRGDPNYGYTF

V: TRBV7-9
size: NA
J: TRBJ2-5
length: 14
D: TRBD1
DNA: TGTGCCAGCGGGGCCCGGACAGGGCAAGAGACCCAGTACTTC
CDR3: CASGARTGQETQYF

V: TRBV20-1
size: NA
J: TRBJ2-1
length: 16
D: TRBD2
DNA: TGCAGTGCTAACCGACTAGCGGGGGGGCCCTACAATGAGCAGTTCTTC
CDR3: CSANRLAGGPYNEQFF

V: TRBV20-1
size: NA
J: TRBJ1-2
length: 13
D: TRBD1
DNA: TGCAGTGCAACAGGGGGAAGGGAGTATGGCTACACCTTC
CDR3: CSATGGREYGYTF

V: TRBV5-5
size: many
J: TRBJ1-2
length: 17
D: NA
DNA: TGTGCCAGCAGCTTGGAAGGAGGGTTATCAGTGCAAGATGGCTACACCTTC
CDR3: CASSLEGGLSVQDGYTF

V: TRBV10-3
size: many
J: TRBJ2-5
length: 12
D: TRBD2
DNA: TGTGCCTCTGCGGGGGACGGGGAGACCCAGTACTTC
CDR3: CASAGDGETQYF

V: TRBV7-2
size: NA
J: TRBJ2-3
length: 19
D: NA
DNA: TGTGCCAGCAGCTTAGCTCAAAGCTCGACTAGCAGGGGCGCAGATACGCAGTATTTT
CDR3: CASSLAQSSTSRGADTQYF

V: TRBV20-1
size: NA
J: TRBJ1-2
length: 14
D: NA
DNA: TGCAGTGCTGCGGAGGGTCGAGTTAACTATGGCTACACCTTC
CDR3: CSAAEGRVNYGYTF

V: TRBV20-1
size: few
J: TRBJ2-5
length: 13
D: NA
DNA: TGCAGTGCTAGCCGACGAAGACCAGAGACCCAGTACTTC
CDR3: CSASRRRPETQYF

V: TRBV28
size: NA
J: TRBJ2-6
length: 16
D: NA
DNA: TGTGCCAGCAGTTTATACGATCTGGGACAAGCAAACGTCCTGACTTTC
CDR3: CASSLYDLGQANVLTF

V: TRBV7-2
size: NA
J: TRBJ2-3
length: 17
D: NA
DNA: TGTGCCAGCAGCTTAGTTGTCGGTGGCGGGCCCCAGGATACGCAGTATTTT
CDR3: CASSLVVGGGPQDTQYF

V: TRBV7-3
size: few
J: TRBJ1-5
length: 22
D: NA
DNA: TGTGCCAGCAGCTCTAAGATCGGCGGTGTGGCAAACCGGGGCCAAACAGATCAGCCCCAGCATTTT
CDR3: CASSSKIGGVANRGQTDQPQHF

V: TRBV20-1
size: many
J: TRBJ1-2
length: 19
D: TRBD1
DNA: TGCAGTGCTAGAGCCATACTATGGACAGGGGATTCCAAAATCTATGGCTACACCTTC
CDR3: CSARAILWTGDSKIYGYTF

V: TRBV5-6
size: few
J: TRBJ2-1
length: 15
D: NA
DNA: TGTGCCAGCAGCTTAGGCCAGGGAAATCACAATGAGCAGTTCTTC
CDR3: CASSLGQGNHNEQFF

V: TRBV7-8
size: few
J: TRBJ2-7
length: 10
D: NA
DNA: TGTGCCACCAGTGTAGACGAGCAGTACTTC
CDR3: CATSVDEQYF

V: TRBV9
size: NA
J: TRBJ2-5
length: 16
D: TRBD2
DNA: TGTGCCAGCAGCCTTTTTGGGACTAGCGGGGGAGAGACCCAGTACTTC
CDR3: CASSLFGTSGGETQYF

V: TRBV6-2/TRBV6-3
size: few
J: TRBJ2-1
length: 15
D: TRBD1
DNA: TGTGCCAGCAGTTACGGGGGGACAGGGAAGAATGAGCAGTTCTTC
CDR3: CASSYGGTGKNEQFF

V: TRBV7-9
size: many
J: TRBJ2-1
length: 17
D: TRBD2
DNA: TGTGCCAGCAGTTTGGCGGGACTAGCGGGGGCCTACAATGAGCAGTTCTTC
CDR3: CASSLAGLAGAYNEQFF

V: TRBV7-2
size: NA
J: TRBJ2-3
length: 15
D: NA
DNA: TGTGCCAGCAGCTTAGTTGGCGGGCCCCAGGATGCGCAGTATTTT
CDR3: CASSLVGGPQDAQYF

V: TRBV20-1
size: many
J: TRBJ2-5
length: 14
D: NA
DNA: TGCAGTGCTAGACCGGGCCATCACCAAGAGACCCAGTACTTC
CDR3: CSARPGHHQETQYF

V: TRBV4-3
size: NA
J: TRBJ2-1
length: 18
D: NA
DNA: TGCGCCAGCAGCCTACAAAACCGGGGGCCGAGCTCCTACAGTGAGCAGTTCTTC
CDR3: CASSLQNRGPSSYSEQFF

V: TRBV9
size: NA
J: TRBJ2-7
length: 14
D: TRBD1
DNA: TGTGCCAGCAGCGTATGGGACAGGGTGAATGAGCAGTACTTC
CDR3: CASSVWDRVNEQYF

V: TRBV29-1
size: NA
J: TRBJ1-4
length: 14
D: NA
DNA: TGCAGCGTTGACTTTTCGGGTACTAATGAAAAACCGTTTTTT
CDR3: CSVDFSGTNEKPFF

V: TRBV7-2
size: NA
J: TRBJ2-3
length: 17
D: TRBD1
DNA: TGTGCCAGCAGCTTGACCGGGACAGGGAGTGGCACAGATACGCAGTATTTT
CDR3: CASSLTGTGSGTDTQYF

V: TRBV27
size: few
J: TRBJ2-7
length: 14
D: NA
DNA: TGTGCCAGCACCACCCTCGACGGGGTCCACGAGCAGTACTTC
CDR3: CASTTLDGVHEQYF

V: TRBV18
size: NA
J: TRBJ2-7
length: 17
D: NA
DNA: TGTGCCAGCTCTCAGACTACGGCGGGGAGCCTTTCCTACGAGCAGTACTTC
CDR3: CASSQTTAGSLSYEQYF

V: TRBV7-2
size: NA
J: TRBJ2-2
length: 14
D: NA
DNA: TGTGCCAGCAGCTTACAGGGGGGGCCCGGGGAGCTGTTTTTT
CDR3: CASSLQGGPGELFF

V: TRBV7-2
size: few
J: TRBJ2-5
length: 13
D: NA
DNA: TGTGTCAGCAGCTTATTGACGGTGGAGACCCAGTACTTC
CDR3: CVSSLLTVETQYF

V: TRBV20-1
size: many
J: TRBJ1-2
length: 12
D: NA
DNA: TGCAGTGCTCGGTTTGGGGACCATGGCTACACCTTC
CDR3: CSARFGDHGYTF

V: TRBV13
size: few
J: TRBJ2-2
length: 14
D: TRBD2
DNA: TGTGCCAGCAGCCCGGGACTAGCTGGCGGGGAGCTGTTTTTT
CDR3: CASSPGLAGGELFF

V: TRBV7-9
size: NA
J: TRBJ2-3
length: 16
D: TRBD1
DNA: TGTTCCAGCAGCGAAGGCCCCAGGGGGAACACAGATACACAGTATTTT
CDR3: CSSSEGPRGNTDTQYF

V: TRBV20-1
size: NA
J: TRBJ2-3
length: 17
D: NA
DNA: TGCAGTGCTAGAGTGGTCCGCCTAGTTGAGAGCACAGATACGCAGTATTTT
CDR3: CSARVVRLVESTDTQYF

V: TRBV6-5
size: few
J: TRBJ2-2
length: 16
D: NA
DNA: TGTGCCAGCAGTTACCAGGGGGGCCACAACACCGGGGAGCTGTTTTTT
CDR3: CASSYQGGHNTGELFF